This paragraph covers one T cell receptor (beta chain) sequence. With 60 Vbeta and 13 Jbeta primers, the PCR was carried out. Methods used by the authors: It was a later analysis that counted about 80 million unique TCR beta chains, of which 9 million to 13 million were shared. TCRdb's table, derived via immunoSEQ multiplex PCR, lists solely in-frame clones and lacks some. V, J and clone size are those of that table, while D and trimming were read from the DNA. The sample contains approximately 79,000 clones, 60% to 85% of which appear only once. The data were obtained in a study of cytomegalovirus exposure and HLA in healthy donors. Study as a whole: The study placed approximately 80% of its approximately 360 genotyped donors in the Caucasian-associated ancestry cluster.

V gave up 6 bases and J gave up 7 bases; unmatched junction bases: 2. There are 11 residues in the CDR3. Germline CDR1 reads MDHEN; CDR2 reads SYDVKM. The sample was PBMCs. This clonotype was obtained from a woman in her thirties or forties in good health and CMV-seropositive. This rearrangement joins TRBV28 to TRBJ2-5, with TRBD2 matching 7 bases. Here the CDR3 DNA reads TGTGCCAGCAGACAGCGGGGGACCCAGTACTTC. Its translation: CASRQRGTQYF.